This TCR beta chain stems from a study of blood T cells in healthy people across ages. Study-wide results and limits: Long-lived donors had more naive CD4+ cells and higher diversity than aged donors.

Regarding this clonotype: The antigen remains unidentified.

This CDR3 spans 15 amino acids. The V gene's germline CDR1 is MNHNS and CDR2 SASEGT. The V gene lost 9 bases and the J gene lost 1 base, with 16 bases spanning the gap. Total RNA extracted from each sample amounted to at least 5.5 micrograms. Combining a sample-barcoded 5' primer with a J-beta primer mix, a second PCR ran for roughly 7 to 12 cycles. TCRdb re-called the 5' RACE reads with MiXCR, one entry per CDR3 protein. The data show 850,000 to 1,100,000 distinct CDR3 sequences, roughly two fifths seen once. J is TRBJ2-1 and V is TRBV6-1; maybe TRBD2 (6 bases). The sequence was obtained from a man younger than 35 in good health. Sequences were obtained from blood. The CDR3 region has the DNA TGTGCCAGTGAAGCGCGGGGCTTTTCCTACAATGAGCAGTTCTTC. Residues: CASEARGFSYNEQFF.